This T cell receptor beta chain stems from a study of shared clonotypes between healthy human individuals. Among the unsorted PBMC samples, replicate PCRs used around 300 ng DNA, some 30,000 T cell genomes. The assay was immunoSEQ multiplex PCR, and TCRdb's table has in-frame clones only and misses some. The sample holds some 500,000 clones, 79% seen once. The germline V gene has CDR1 MDHEN and CDR2 SYDVKM. Trimming stripped 7 bases from V and 6 bases from J, with 16 bases between. The CDR3 is 13 amino acids. This clone was recorded once. The sequencing sample was made of PBMCs. This TCR came from a woman aged 40 to 50 in good health. Some clones in this sample may be carry-over from other donors' samples. The chain is built from TRBV28 and TRBJ2-7; D unresolved. DNA of the CDR3: TGTGCCAGCACTCCCGGGTGGTCCCTCGAGCAGTACTTC. It specifies CASTPGWSLEQYF.